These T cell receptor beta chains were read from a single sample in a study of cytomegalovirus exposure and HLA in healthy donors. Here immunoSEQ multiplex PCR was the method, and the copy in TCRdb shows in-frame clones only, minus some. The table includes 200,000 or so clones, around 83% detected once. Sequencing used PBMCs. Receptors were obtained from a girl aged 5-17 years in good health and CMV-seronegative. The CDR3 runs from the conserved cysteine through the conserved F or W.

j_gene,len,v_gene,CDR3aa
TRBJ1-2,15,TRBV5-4,CASNRPGGGDFGYTF
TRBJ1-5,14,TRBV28,CASSQRPAGQPQHF
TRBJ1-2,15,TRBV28,CASSFSTARSYGYTF
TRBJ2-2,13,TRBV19,CASIAANTGELFF
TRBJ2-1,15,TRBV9,CASSLRDRVYNEQFF
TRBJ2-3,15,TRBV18,CASSHDRGRGETQYF
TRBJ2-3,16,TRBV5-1,CASSTYWGGTTDTQYF
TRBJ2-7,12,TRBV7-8,CASSLGAYEQYF
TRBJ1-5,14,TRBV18,CASSRQGSNQPQHF
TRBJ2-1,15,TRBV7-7,CASSLSNSDGGEQFF
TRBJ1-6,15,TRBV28,CASSQNRSPNSPLHF
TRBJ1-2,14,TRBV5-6,CASSLARTKRGYTF
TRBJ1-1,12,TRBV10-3,CAISRENTEAFF
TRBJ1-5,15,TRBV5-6,CASSLSGGGNQPQHF
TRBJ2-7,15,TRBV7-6,CASSLSAQGSYEQYF
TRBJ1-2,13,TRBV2,CASSETGEGGYTF
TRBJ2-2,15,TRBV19,CASSIGQLNTGELFF
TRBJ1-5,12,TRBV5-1,CASSLQYQPQHF
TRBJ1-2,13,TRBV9,CASSVTGRYGYTF